The 2 T cell receptor beta chains reported below all come from one sample, sequenced in a study of cytotoxic CD8 clonotypes in ibrutinib-treated CLL (dated by TCRdb to about 2021). Libraries were built with the immunoSEQ multiplex PCR assay. As stored in TCRdb, this immuneACCESS dataset retains in-frame rearrangements with V and J assigned. A fraction of the clones does not appear; measured against another copy, unresolved V genes explain less than half of the discrepancy, and the remainder lacks a known reason. This sample lists approximately 130,000 clones; approximately 81% were detected once. The ten largest make up 3.3% of the sample. In light of the paper, this sample's time point label describes: roughly 25 months on ibrutinib. Sequencing was performed on PBMCs, taken after 24 months of ibrutinib treatment. The receptor source for this set is a human donor with chronic lymphocytic leukemia.

The chain recombines TRBV19 with TRBJ1-1; perhaps TRBD1 as D (5 bases). This CDR3 region has 14 residues. Germline CDR1 LNHDA, CDR2 SQIVND (reference sequence). V shed 5 bases and J shed 1 base, with 11 bases lying between them. CDR3 loop: CASSQGDTNTEAFF. In DNA form, the CDR3 reads TGTGCCAGTAGTCAGGGAGATACGAACACTGAAGCTTTCTTT.

The chain is built from TRBV6-6 and TRBJ1-6; TRBD1 agrees at 7 bases. The germline gives CDR1 MNHNY, CDR2 SVGAGI (reference sequence). This CDR3 comprises 14 residues. V shed 8 bases, J shed 5 bases, and the junction held 6 bases outside the gene matches. The CDR3 coding sequence is TGTGCCAGCTGCGGGACAGCGGATAATTCACCCCTCCACTTT. Translated: CASCGTADNSPLHF.